The entry below describes one T cell receptor beta chain. The data were obtained in a study of T cell changes during pregnancy in multiple sclerosis. Some clones are missing from TCRdb's copy, which holds only in-frame ones; the method was immunoSEQ multiplex PCR. The sample lists roughly 12,000 clones, more than 80% occurring once. The CDR3 has 14 residues. Deletions cut 4 bases from V and 4 bases from J, with 14 bases between. From germline, CDR1 is SQVTM and CDR2 ANQGSEA. V is TRBV29-1 and J is TRBJ2-1; D might be TRBD2 (6 bases). This clonotype originated in a female donor in good health, enrolled as a control in a pregnancy study. The sample was CD8+ T cells from peripheral blood mononuclear cells, taken after pregnancy. The CDR3 coding sequence is TGCAGCGTTGGCTTTACTAGCCTGTACAATGAGCAGTTCTTC. Protein sequence: CSVGFTSLYNEQFF.